What follows are 30 T cell receptor beta chains derived from one specimen sequenced in a study of blood T cell repertoires in COVID-19. Using immunoSEQ multiplex PCR, the repertoire was profiled, and TCRdb retains in-frame clones only, with some absent. The table has roughly 230,000 clones, roughly 85% seen once; the top ten hold approximately 0.89%. Sequencing was carried out using peripheral blood. These receptors were taken from a middle-aged man with acute or convalescent COVID-19.

The chain combines TRBV5-4 with TRBJ1-1; D not certain. CDR3 length: 13 residues. Germline V CDR1 and CDR2: SGHNT, YYREEE (reference sequence). Trimming shortened V by 0 bases and J by 1 base, and 4 bases separated the two germline ends. CDR3 sequence reads: CASSLDQNTEAFF. The CDR3 coding sequence is TGTGCCAGCAGCTTGGATCAGAACACTGAAGCTTTCTTT. Supplemented by reference TRBV5-4 and TRBJ1-1, the full variable domain reads ETGVTQSPTHLIKTRGQQVTLRCSSQSGHNTVSWYQQALGQGPQFIFQYYREEENGRGNFPPRFSGLQFPNYSSELNVNALELDDSALYLCASSLDQNTEAFFGQGTRLTVV.

The J gene is TRBJ2-3, the V gene TRBV2; TRBD2 matches 8 bases. CDR1 is SNHLY, CDR2 FYNNEI, per germline. V lost 11 bases to trimming and J lost 4 bases; unmatched junction nucleotides: 8. The CDR3 is 13 amino acids. The CDR3 bases are TGTGCCGACGGGAGGGACGGTGCAGATACGCAGTATTTT. The encoded protein is CADGRDGADTQYF.

This rearrangement joins TRBV7-2 to TRBJ2-1, with 7 bases fitting TRBD2. CDR1 is SGHTA and CDR2 is FQGNSA in the germline V gene. Unmatched junction bases numbered 9, after V lost 6 bases and J lost 4 bases. The CDR3 is 15 amino acids. The CDR3 nucleotides read TGTGCCAGCAGTCCCCTAGCGGACCGGTACAATGAGCAGTTCTTC. This sequence encodes CASSPLADRYNEQFF.

The chain recombines TRBV7-6 with TRBJ2-5, with a tentative D call TRBD2 (6 bases). Germline V gene data show CDR1 as SGHVS and CDR2 as FNYEAQ. This CDR3 is built from 16 residues. Trimming cost V 2 bases and J 1 base, with 14 bases left between them. The CDR3: CASSLIAGMVQETQYF. CDR3 DNA: TGTGCCAGCAGCTTAATTGCGGGGATGGTCCAAGAGACCCAGTACTTC.

The chain couples TRBV7-2 to TRBJ1-2; 7 bases match TRBD1. The trim removed 5 bases at V and 8 bases at J, leaving 8 bases unmatched. Germline CDR1 SGHTA, CDR2 FQGNSA. This CDR3 is 13 amino acids long. The CDR3 region is CASSIDRVGGYTF. The CDR3 nucleotides read TGTGCCAGCAGCATAGACAGGGTTGGCGGCTACACCTTC.

The V gene is TRBV29-1, the J gene TRBJ2-1; D is unclear. This CDR3 comprises 13 residues. The V end lost 5 bases, the J end lost 0 bases, and 8 bases lay between the germline ends. CDR1 and CDR2 (germline): SQVTM, ANQGSEA. This CDR3 reads CSVFYSSYNEQFF. The CDR3 DNA follows: TGCAGCGTTTTCTACAGCTCCTACAATGAGCAGTTCTTC.

The chain couples TRBV9 to TRBJ1-1; the D is unclear. The CDR3 spans 14 residues. V gave up 2 bases and J gave up 0 bases, with 8 bases separating them. Germline CDR1 reads SGDLS; CDR2 reads YYNGEE. CDR3 region: CASSVGALNTEAFF. The CDR3 nucleotides read TGTGCCAGCAGCGTCGGAGCATTGAACACTGAAGCTTTCTTT.

V and J are TRBV5-8 and TRBJ2-7; weak D call: TRBD2 (8 bases). V lost 0 bases to trimming and J lost 3 bases, with 16 bases between them. Per germline, CDR1 SGHTS and CDR2 YDEGEE. This CDR3 is 16 amino acids long. DNA for the CDR3: TGTGCCAGCAGCTTGGCGGGAGGGCAGGGGGTCTACGAGCAGTACTTC. Amino acid sequence: CASSLAGGQGVYEQYF.

This chain uses TRBV5-1 with TRBJ2-7; D possibly corresponds to TRBD1 (6 bases). V was shortened by 4 bases and J by 3 bases, with 17 bases between the two germline ends. The CDR3 is made up of 15 amino acids. The germline V gene has CDR1 SGHRS and CDR2 YFSETQ. CDR3 DNA: TGCGCCAGCAGCCTAGGGGGTTACCCCCTCTACGAGCAGTACTTC. Protein sequence: CASSLGGYPLYEQYF.

The chain uses TRBV11-1 and TRBJ1-1; D not resolved. Germline-derived CDR1 and CDR2 are SGHAT and FQDESV (reference sequence). Trimming removed 0 bases at V and 5 bases at J, with 13 bases between. The CDR3 loop spans 15 amino acids. The CDR3 sequence is CASSLASPTRTEAFF. The CDR3 DNA reads TGTGCCAGCAGCTTAGCGTCCCCTACTCGAACTGAAGCTTTCTTT.

This chain joins TRBV11-2 and TRBJ2-1, with D perhaps TRBD2 (7 bases). CDR3 length equals 15 residues. Trimming shortened V by 4 bases and J by 2 bases, and 12 bases separated the two germline ends. Germline CDR1 and CDR2: SGHAT and FQNNGV. CDR3 nucleotide sequence: TGTGCCAGCAGCTCCGAGGGGGGGGCCTACAATGAGCAGTTCTTC. Residues: CASSSEGGAYNEQFF.

This clone has more than one count but fewer than ten. This rearrangement joins TRBV5-1 to TRBJ2-2, with D uncertain. CDR1 is SGHRS, CDR2 YFSETQ, per germline. The CDR3 totals 12 residues. Deletions cut 2 bases from V and 7 bases from J, with 6 bases between. In DNA, the CDR3 is TGCGCCAGCAGCTTCTACGGCGGGGAGCTGTTTTTT. This encodes CASSFYGGELFF.

This clone appeared once. The genes are TRBV4-3 and TRBJ2-3; D is ambiguous. V lost 0 bases to trimming and J lost 7 bases, with 8 bases between them. Germline CDR1 and CDR2: LGHNA and YSLEER. This CDR3 contains 13 residues. This chain's CDR3 is CASSQDMGHTQYF. Here the CDR3 DNA reads TGCGCCAGCAGCCAAGATATGGGCCATACGCAGTATTTT.

This sequence joins TRBV9 and TRBJ1-3; D perhaps matches TRBD1 (6 bases). Trimming removed 4 bases from V and 0 bases from J, with 14 bases in between. Germline V gene data show CDR1 as SGDLS and CDR2 as YYNGEE. The CDR3 extends over 16 amino acids. The CDR3 DNA is TGTGCCAGCAGCCAAACAGGGAGTTTCTCTGGAAACACCATATATTTT. Translated: CASSQTGSFSGNTIYF. Drawing the rest from reference TRBV9 and TRBJ1-3, the complete variable domain is DSGVTQTPKHLITATGQRVTLRCSPRSGDLSVYWYQQSLDQGLQFLIQYYNGEERAKGNILERFSAQQFPDLHSELNLSSLELGDSALYFCASSQTGSFSGNTIYFGEGSWLTVV.

J is TRBJ2-7 and V is TRBV9, with TRBD1 identical over 9 bases. Germline V gives CDR1 SGDLS, CDR2 YYNGEE. J gave up 4 bases and V 3 bases, and 5 bases lay outside the gene matches. The CDR3 length is 14 residues. CDR3: CASSEGQGGYEQYF. The CDR3 nucleotides are TGTGCCAGCAGCGAGGGACAGGGAGGTTACGAGCAGTACTTC. Looking up the rest from reference TRBV9 and TRBJ2-7 gives the full variable domain: DSGVTQTPKHLITATGQRVTLRCSPRSGDLSVYWYQQSLDQGLQFLIQYYNGEERAKGNILERFSAQQFPDLHSELNLSSLELGDSALYFCASSEGQGGYEQYFGPGTRLTVT.

The chain couples TRBV11-3 to TRBJ2-1; 9 nucleotides align to TRBD2. J gave up 4 bases and V 3 bases, and 13 bases lay outside the gene matches. In germline, CDR1 is SGHNT, CDR2 YENEEA. The CDR3 covers 18 residues. The CDR3 sequence is CASSLRGSAGGKYNEQFF. Written as DNA, the CDR3 is TGTGCCAGCAGCTTGAGGGGATCGGCGGGGGGGAAATACAATGAGCAGTTCTTC.

The chain combines TRBV10-3 with TRBJ1-2, with 7 nucleotides matching TRBD1. The CDR3 is made up of 14 amino acids. Germline assignment: CDR1 ENHRY and CDR2 SYGVKD. Trimming took 2 bases from V and 7 from J; bases not matched to a gene: 7. CDR3 loop: CAISETTGAGGYTF. The CDR3 DNA reads TGTGCCATCAGTGAGACTACAGGGGCGGGTGGCTACACCTTC.

The chain carries TRBV5-1 and TRBJ1-1, with D unresolved. This CDR3 has 14 residues. V lost 4 bases and J 5 bases, leaving 15 bases between the germline ends. Germline V gives CDR1 SGHRS, CDR2 YFSETQ. The CDR3 sequence: CASSPDLSGTEAFF. For the CDR3, the DNA is TGCGCCAGCAGCCCGGACCTCTCGGGGACTGAAGCTTTCTTT.

The genes are TRBV11-2 and TRBJ2-3; the D gene is possibly TRBD1 (5 bases). The germline V gene has CDR1 SGHAT and CDR2 FQNNGV. V lost 2 bases to trimming and J lost 0 bases, with 12 bases between them. The CDR3 is made up of 16 amino acids. The CDR3 reads CASSLRTIVSTDTQYF. In nucleotides, the CDR3 is TGTGCCAGCAGCTTAAGGACAATCGTCAGCACAGATACGCAGTATTTT.

This rearrangement joins TRBV14 to TRBJ2-5; possible D gene TRBD1, 5 bases. V shed 4 bases and J shed 4 bases, with 10 bases lying between them. This CDR3 contains 13 residues. Germline CDR1 and CDR2: SGHDN and FVKESK. The CDR3: CASSPGIRETQYF. In nucleotides, the CDR3 is TGTGCCAGCAGCCCAGGGATAAGAGAGACCCAGTACTTC.

The V and J genes are TRBV6-6 and TRBJ1-2, with 8 bases lining up with TRBD1. The germline gives CDR1 MNHNY, CDR2 SVGAGI (reference sequence). The CDR3 consists of 16 residues. With 5 bases clipped from V and 4 bases from J, the junction kept 12 bases outside the gene matches. The CDR3 DNA reads TGTGCCAGCAGTCAAATCCTGACAGGGGCCATCTATGGCTACACCTTC. Translated, it gives CASSQILTGAIYGYTF.

V usage is TRBV9 and J usage is TRBJ1-2; 7 bases fit TRBD1. V dropped 4 bases and J dropped 6; count of bases not matched to a gene: 9. This CDR3 comprises 14 residues. Germline values: CDR1 SGDLS, CDR2 YYNGEE. CDR3 in DNA: TGTGCCAGCAGCTTGGGACAGCGGTCCCATGGCTACACCTTC. Translated, it gives CASSLGQRSHGYTF.

V gene TRBV24-1 combines with J gene TRBJ2-3; D perhaps matches TRBD1 (5 bases). The germline CDR1 and CDR2 sequences are KGHDR and SFDVKD. The CDR3 is 16 amino acids. V dropped 3 bases and J dropped 2 bases, with 14 bases sitting between them. The CDR3 loop is CATSDGSLGDTDTQYF. CDR3 bases: TGTGCCACCAGTGATGGGTCCTTAGGGGACACAGATACGCAGTATTTT.

The chain uses TRBV10-1 and TRBJ1-2; D is unresolved. CDR1 and CDR2 from the germline V gene are WNHNN and SYGVQD (reference sequence). Trimming removed 3 bases from V and 2 bases from J, with 7 bases in between. The CDR3 is 13 amino acids. The CDR3 reads CASSESGNYGYTF. The CDR3 nucleotides read TGCGCCAGCAGTGAATCGGGGAACTATGGCTACACCTTC.

This clone was observed a handful of times. The chain employs TRBV6-2 or TRBV6-3 and TRBJ2-7, with D perhaps matching TRBD1 (6 bases). CDR3 length: 14 residues. The V end lost 6 bases, the J end lost 0 bases, and 12 bases lay between the germline ends. Germline lookup yields CDR1 MNHEY and CDR2 SVGEGT. CDR3 DNA sequence: TGTGCCAGCAGCCCCGACAGGTACTCCTACGAGCAGTACTTC. This encodes CASSPDRYSYEQYF.

The J gene is TRBJ1-6, the V gene TRBV7-9; 8 bases are a match to TRBD1. This CDR3 is built from 17 residues. The V and J ends lost 5 bases and 5 bases, in that order; junction bases with no gene match: 11. Germline assignment: CDR1 SEHNR and CDR2 FQNEAQ (reference sequence). The CDR3 loop reads CASSMEQGGLDNSPLHF. As DNA, the CDR3 is TGTGCCAGCAGCATGGAACAGGGGGGGCTGGATAATTCACCCCTCCACTTT.

The CDR3 sequence: CASSLSPGQGHEQYF. For the CDR3, the DNA is TGTGCCAGCAGCCTGAGTCCGGGACAGGGCCACGAGCAGTACTTC. The V gene is TRBV9, the J gene TRBJ2-7, with 9 bases fitting TRBD1. The CDR3 is 15 residues long. The V gene end was trimmed by 4 bases and the J gene end by 5 bases; junction bases not matched to a gene: 10. Germline CDR1 SGDLS, CDR2 YYNGEE.

J is TRBJ2-3 and V is TRBV7-2; D not resolved. Germline CDR1 SGHTA, CDR2 FQGNSA. This CDR3 is 16 amino acids long. With 1 base removed from V and 1 base from J, the gap between germline ends came to 12 bases. CDR3 sequence (DNA): TGTGCCAGCAGCTTAGAATCTACGTCGGGCACAGATACGCAGTATTTT. Amino acid sequence: CASSLESTSGTDTQYF. The variable domain in full, completed from reference TRBV7-2 and TRBJ2-3, reads GAGVSQSPSNKVTEKGKDVELRCDPISGHTALYWYRQSLGQGLEFLIYFQGNSAPDKSGLPSDRFSAERTGGSVSTLTIQRTQQEDSAVYLCASSLESTSGTDTQYFGPGTRLTVL.

The chain joins TRBV5-1 to TRBJ1-6; tentatively, D is TRBD1 (5 bases). V lost 3 bases and J 7 bases, leaving 11 bases between the germline ends. Germline lookup yields CDR1 SGHRS and CDR2 YFSETQ. The CDR3 covers 14 residues. The CDR3 DNA is TGCGCCAGCAGCTCGACAGAAGTAAATTCACCCCTCCACTTT. This sequence encodes CASSSTEVNSPLHF.

This sequence joins TRBV4-1 and TRBJ1-4; 7 bases are shared with TRBD1. The CDR3 has 15 residues. Germline lookup yields CDR1 MGHRA and CDR2 YSYEKL. V was pared by 3 bases and J by 6 bases, with 7 bases of the junction left unmatched. CDR3 sequence reads: CASSHTQGVDEKLFF. For the CDR3, the DNA is TGCGCCAGCAGCCACACTCAGGGGGTGGATGAAAAACTGTTTTTT.